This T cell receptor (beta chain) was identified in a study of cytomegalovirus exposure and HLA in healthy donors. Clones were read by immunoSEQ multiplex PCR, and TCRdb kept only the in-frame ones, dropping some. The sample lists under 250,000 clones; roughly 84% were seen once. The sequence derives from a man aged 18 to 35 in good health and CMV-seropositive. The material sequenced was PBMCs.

CDR3 DNA sequence: TGTGCCAGCAGCTTAATGGGGGAGGGTACGCAGTATTTT. Translating it yields CASSLMGEGTQYF. The chain carries TRBV7-9 and TRBJ2-3; 7 bases are a match to TRBD2. CDR1 is SEHNR, CDR2 FQNEAQ, per germline (reference sequence). Losses at the gene ends were 2 bases for V and 8 bases for J; bases not matched to a gene: 4. This CDR3 is 13 amino acids long.